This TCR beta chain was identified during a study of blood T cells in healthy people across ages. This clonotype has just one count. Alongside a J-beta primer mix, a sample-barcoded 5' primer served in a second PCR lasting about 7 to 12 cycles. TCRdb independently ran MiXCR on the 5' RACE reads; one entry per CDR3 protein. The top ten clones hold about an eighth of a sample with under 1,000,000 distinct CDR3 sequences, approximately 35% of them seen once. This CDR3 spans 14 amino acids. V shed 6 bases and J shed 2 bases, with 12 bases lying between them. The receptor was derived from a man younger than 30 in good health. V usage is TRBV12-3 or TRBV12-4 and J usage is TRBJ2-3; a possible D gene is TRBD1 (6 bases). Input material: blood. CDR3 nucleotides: TGTGCCAGCAGGGCACAGGGCTACACAGATACGCAGTATTTT. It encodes CASRAQGYTDTQYF.